The present entry profiles one TCR beta chain with its context. Both 60 Vbeta primers and 13 Jbeta primers went into the PCR. Here immunoSEQ multiplex PCR was the method, and the copy in TCRdb shows in-frame clones only, minus some. In all, the sample yields 34,000 or so clones. The sample belongs to a study of cytomegalovirus exposure and HLA in healthy donors. The CDR3 runs 15 residues. The V segment lost 3 bases and the J segment 2 bases; nucleotides outside the gene matches: 7. CDR1 is SGDLS and CDR2 is YYNGEE in the germline V gene. Sequenced input: PBMCs. The TCR was taken from a female donor in good health and CMV-seronegative. The rearrangement uses TRBV9 and TRBJ1-2; the match to TRBD1 covers 7 bases. The CDR3 DNA is TGTGCCAGCAGCGCAACAGGGGCTCCCAACTATGGCTACACCTTC. Its translation: CASSATGAPNYGYTF.